A single sample is the source of the 26 T cell receptor beta chains below, sequenced in a study of T cell responses to AZD1222 COVID-19 vaccine. Sequencing used immunoSEQ multiplex PCR; TCRdb keeps in-frame clones, though not all of them. The table lists some 170,000 clones, roughly 91% of them singletons, with about 1% in the top ten. The sample consisted of peripheral blood, taken 28 days after the second dose of the MenACWY control vaccine. The receptor set was obtained from an adult who received the MenACWY meningococcal vaccine as a control.

The chain recombines TRBV19 with TRBJ1-6; D unresolved. The CDR3 spans 12 residues. V dropped 7 bases and J dropped 9 bases, with 10 bases sitting between them. Germline V gives CDR1 LNHDA, CDR2 SQIVND (reference sequence). This chain's CDR3 is CASMDVGSPLHF. CDR3 sequence (DNA): TGTGCCAGTATGGACGTCGGTTCACCCCTCCACTTT.

The rearrangement uses TRBV5-1 and TRBJ2-3; 9 nucleotides align to TRBD2. Germline loops: CDR1 SGHRS, CDR2 YFSETQ. The V segment lost 4 bases and the J segment 0 bases; nucleotides outside the gene matches: 12. CDR3 length equals 18 residues. The CDR3 is CASSRAPSGASSTDTQYF. CDR3 sequence (DNA): TGCGCCAGCAGCCGCGCTCCTAGCGGGGCCAGTAGCACAGATACGCAGTATTTT.

The rearrangement joins TRBV6-5 to TRBJ2-7; 12 nucleotides line up with TRBD2. This CDR3 has 15 residues. V lost 7 bases and J lost 5; bases outside the gene matches: 9. Germline V gene sequence: CDR1 MNHEY, CDR2 SVGAGI. The DNA for the CDR3 is TGTGCCAGCACTCCTAGCGGGGGGGCGTCTAACGAGCAGTACTTC. This gives the protein CASTPSGGASNEQYF.

The rearrangement links TRBV6-5 to TRBJ1-1; D remains ambiguous. CDR3 length equals 14 residues. The germline gives CDR1 MNHEY, CDR2 SVGAGI. Trimming removed 5 bases from V and 1 base from J, with 11 bases in between. The CDR3 region is CASSRFPENTEAFF. In nucleotides, the CDR3 is TGTGCCAGCAGTAGATTTCCTGAGAACACTGAAGCTTTCTTT.

This chain joins TRBV5-5 and TRBJ2-7; D tentatively reads TRBD1 or TRBD2 (5 bases each). Trimming pared 2 bases from V and 3 bases from J, leaving 12 bases between. Germline V gene lookup returns CDR1 SGHKS and CDR2 YYEKEE (reference sequence). This CDR3 has 14 amino acids. The CDR3 protein is CASSFGDGNYEQYF. CDR3 in DNA: TGTGCCAGCAGCTTTGGGGACGGAAACTACGAGCAGTACTTC.

In its sample, this clone was seen a few times. The chain is built from TRBV28 and TRBJ1-2; 11 bases map to TRBD1. V gave up 6 bases and J gave up 4 bases; unmatched junction bases: 4. The CDR3 has 14 residues. The germline V gene has CDR1 MDHEN and CDR2 SYDVKM. The CDR3 here is CASRAGQGAYGYTF. The CDR3 region has the DNA TGTGCCAGCAGGGCTGGACAGGGGGCCTATGGCTACACCTTC.

This clone was seen just once. The chain combines TRBV5-6 with TRBJ2-2; 7 bases line up with TRBD1. V shed 4 bases and J 1 base; nucleotides not matched to a gene: 4. The CDR3 is 15 amino acids. Germline V lookup: CDR1 SGHDT, CDR2 YYEEEE. DNA for the CDR3: TGTGCCAGCAGCATGACAGGGAAGAACACCGGGGAGCTGTTTTTT. This sequence encodes CASSMTGKNTGELFF.

V is TRBV13 and J is TRBJ1-5; D unclear. Between the trimmed V and J ends, which lost 0 bases and 4 bases, there was a span of 1 base. This CDR3 is 12 amino acids long. Germline CDR1 is PRHDT and CDR2 is FYEKMQ (reference sequence). CDR3 nucleotide sequence: TGTGCCAGCAGCTTAGGGAATCAGCCCCAGCATTTT. Translating gives CASSLGNQPQHF. The full variable domain, completed using reference TRBV13 and TRBJ1-5, is AAGVIQSPRHLIKEKRETATLKCYPIPRHDTVYWYQQGPGQDPQFLISFYEKMQSDKGSIPDRFSAQQFSDYHSELNMSSLELGDSALYFCASSLGNQPQHFGDGTRLSIL.

This chain joins TRBV28 and TRBJ2-7; TRBD1 matches at 8 bases. The CDR3 is 15 residues long. The germline gives CDR1 MDHEN, CDR2 SYDVKM. The J segment lost 0 bases and the V segment lost 5 bases, leaving 6 bases of the junction unmatched. Here the CDR3 reads CASSTQGAPSYEQYF. The CDR3 nucleotides are TGTGCCAGCAGTACCCAGGGGGCCCCCTCCTACGAGCAGTACTTC.

Notes on this clone: The same CDR3 also results from other DNA sequences found in this sample. J is TRBJ1-1 and V is TRBV28; D is ambiguous. Trimming cost V 7 bases and J 2 bases, with 5 bases left between them. The CDR3 is 11 amino acids. Germline CDR1 and CDR2: MDHEN and SYDVKM. The CDR3 DNA sequence: TGTGCCAGCATGGGTAACACTGAAGCTTTCTTT. Translation gives CASMGNTEAFF.

This chain connects TRBV5-4 to TRBJ2-5, with TRBD2 identical over 8 bases. J lost 0 bases, V lost 4 bases, and 2 bases had no gene match. This CDR3 is built from 14 residues. Germline-derived CDR1 and CDR2 are SGHNT and YYREEE (reference sequence). This CDR3 is CASSKRGYQETQYF. CDR3 bases: TGTGCCAGCAGCAAGCGGGGGTACCAAGAGACCCAGTACTTC.

The V and J genes are TRBV5-1 and TRBJ1-2, with D hard to call. CDR3 length: 14 amino acids. V was cut by 2 bases and J by 3 bases, with 11 bases left in between. From germline, CDR1 is SGHRS and CDR2 YFSETQ. The CDR3: CASSFGNVDYGYTF. Here the CDR3 DNA reads TGCGCCAGCAGCTTTGGTAATGTAGACTATGGCTACACCTTC.

The rearrangement uses TRBV6-5 and TRBJ1-3, with a possible D match to TRBD1 (6 bases). Germline assignment: CDR1 MNHEY and CDR2 SVGAGI. This CDR3 spans 15 amino acids. Trimming removed 5 bases from V and 4 bases from J, with 15 bases in between. The CDR3: CASSTTGARGNTIYF. The CDR3 region has the DNA TGTGCCAGCAGTACGACAGGAGCGAGAGGAAACACCATATATTTT.

This rearrangement joins TRBV12-3 or TRBV12-4 to TRBJ1-5; a weak D match, TRBD1 (5 bases). The CDR3 sequence is 13 residues long. Trimming stripped 8 bases from V and 4 bases from J, with 12 bases between. The CDR3 loop is CASGGGDNQPQHF. CDR3 nucleotides: TGTGCCAGCGGGGGGGGTGATAATCAGCCCCAGCATTTT.

The gene calls are TRBV4-3 and TRBJ1-2; TRBD1 is a possible D gene (6 bases). Trimming pared 0 bases from V and 4 bases from J, leaving 15 bases between. The CDR3 is 16 amino acids. Germline loops: CDR1 LGHNA, CDR2 YSLEER. In DNA, the CDR3 is TGCGCCAGCAGCCAAGATCAGGGGCAGGGGATCTATGGCTACACCTTC. Translation gives CASSQDQGQGIYGYTF.

Here the CDR3 reads CASAIRARDYNSPLHF. The CDR3 nucleotides are TGTGCCAGCGCTATCCGGGCCAGAGATTATAATTCACCCCTCCACTTT. The V call is TRBV13, the J call TRBJ1-6; D remains ambiguous. The CDR3 totals 16 residues. Germline assignment: CDR1 PRHDT and CDR2 FYEKMQ (reference sequence). V was pared by 8 bases and J by 4 bases, with 18 bases between.

The gene calls are TRBV9 and TRBJ2-2; D gene unclear. The germline CDR1 and CDR2 sequences are SGDLS and YYNGEE. The CDR3 is made up of 13 amino acids. V dropped 6 bases and J dropped 5 bases, with 11 bases sitting between them. Here the CDR3 DNA reads TGTGCCAGCACCGTGACGGCTACCGGGGAGCTGTTTTTT. It yields the protein CASTVTATGELFF.

V is TRBV18 and J is TRBJ1-6; no clear D. Germline V gives CDR1 KGHSH, CDR2 LQKENI. The CDR3 extends over 13 amino acids. V was trimmed by 3 bases and J by 8 bases, leaving 8 bases between them. CDR3 nucleotide sequence: TGTGCCAGCTCACCTAACGGCGATTCACCCCTCCACTTT. Its translation is CASSPNGDSPLHF.

This chain joins TRBV15 and TRBJ1-4; 9 positions match TRBD1. The CDR3 runs to 15 residues. V lost 5 bases, J lost 3 bases, and 4 bases stayed unmatched. The germline CDR1 and CDR2 sequences are LNHNV and YYDKDF (reference sequence). As DNA, the CDR3 is TGTGCCACCAGCGTACAGGGGGCTGCTAATGAAAAACTGTTTTTT. This translates into CATSVQGAANEKLFF. Drawing the rest from reference TRBV15 and TRBJ1-4, the complete variable domain is DAMVIQNPRYQVTQFGKPVTLSCSQTLNHNVMYWYQQKSSQAPKLLFHYYDKDFNNEADTPDNFQSRRPNTSFCFLDIRSPGLGDTAMYLCATSVQGAANEKLFFGSGTQLSVL.

This sequence joins TRBV3-1 (or the pseudogene TRBV3-2) and TRBJ1-1; weak D call: TRBD1 (6 bases). Germline CDR1 is LGHDT and CDR2 is YNNKEL (reference sequence). This CDR3 spans 13 amino acids. The germline V and J ends were trimmed by 5 bases and 5 bases, with 12 bases remaining between them. Written as DNA, the CDR3 is TGTGCCAGCAGCTCCTTCACAGGGACTGAAGCTTTCTTT. It encodes CASSSFTGTEAFF.

The chain has TRBV5-1 and TRBJ1-5; 8 bases line up with TRBD1. CDR1 SGHRS and CDR2 YFSETQ come from the germline V gene. The CDR3 length is 16 residues. V was clipped by 4 bases and J by 2 bases; unmatched bases: 8. CDR3 nucleotide sequence: TGCGCCAGCAGCCTAGGACAGGGAGGGCGCAATCAGCCCCAGCATTTT. It is translated as CASSLGQGGRNQPQHF.

The chain has TRBV7-2 and TRBJ1-2; D possibly corresponds to TRBD1 (5 bases). Germline V gene data show CDR1 as SGHTA and CDR2 as FQGNSA. The CDR3 totals 12 residues. Trimming removed 3 bases from V and 8 bases from J, with 10 bases in between. CDR3 residues: CASSFQGSGYTF. As DNA, the CDR3 is TGTGCCAGCAGCTTTCAGGGCAGCGGCTACACCTTC.

The V and J genes are TRBV7-9 and TRBJ1-6, with TRBD1 identical over 7 bases. The CDR3 is 15 residues long. CDR1 SEHNR and CDR2 FQNEAQ come from the germline V gene (reference sequence). CDR3 bases: TGTCCCCCCTGGGGACAGCTAAACTATAATTCACCCCTCCACTTT. It codes for CPPWGQLNYNSPLHF.

CDR3 bases: TGTGCCAGCAGTTACTTCCAGGGGGTTAGGAACACTGAAGCTTTCTTT. This codes for CASSYFQGVRNTEAFF. V usage is TRBV6-2 or TRBV6-3 and J usage is TRBJ1-1; 7 nucleotides align to TRBD1. Germline V gene sequence: CDR1 MNHEY, CDR2 SVGEGT. This CDR3 is 16 amino acids long. Trimming at V came to 1 base and at J to 1 base, leaving 6 bases not matched to a gene.

The gene calls are TRBV19 and TRBJ2-1; D gene unclear. CDR1 is LNHDA, CDR2 SQIVND, per germline (reference sequence). CDR3 length: 14 amino acids. V was shortened by 6 bases and J by 0 bases, with 9 bases between the two germline ends. The CDR3 here is CASSLVGSYNEQFF. The CDR3 region has the DNA TGTGCCAGTAGCCTAGTGGGCTCCTACAATGAGCAGTTCTTC.

CDR3 amino acids: CASSPTRGSEPQHF. The CDR3 nucleotides read TGTGCCAGCTCACCAACGCGGGGGAGTGAGCCCCAGCATTTT. The rearrangement uses TRBV18 and TRBJ1-5, with D possibly TRBD1 on 5 matching bases. CDR3 length: 14 residues. Looked up from germline, CDR1 is KGHSH and CDR2 is LQKENI. Trimming took off 2 bases at V and 8 bases at J, with 13 bases between the two ends.